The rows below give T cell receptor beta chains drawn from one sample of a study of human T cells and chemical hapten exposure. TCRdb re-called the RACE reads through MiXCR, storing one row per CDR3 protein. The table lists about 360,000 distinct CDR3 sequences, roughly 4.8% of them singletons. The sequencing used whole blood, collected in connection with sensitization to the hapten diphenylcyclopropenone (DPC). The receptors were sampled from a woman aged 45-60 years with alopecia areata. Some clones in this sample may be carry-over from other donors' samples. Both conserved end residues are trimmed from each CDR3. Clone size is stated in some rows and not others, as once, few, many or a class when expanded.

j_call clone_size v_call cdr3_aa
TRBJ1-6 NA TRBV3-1 ASSPILTGGRNSPLH
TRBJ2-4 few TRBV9 ASSPGGGGGDIQY
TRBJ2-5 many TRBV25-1 ASSVHFQPLY
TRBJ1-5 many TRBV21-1 ASSKPRDNSNQPQH
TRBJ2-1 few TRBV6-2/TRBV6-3 ASSYSLLAGENDEQF
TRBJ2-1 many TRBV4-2 ASSQDIAGVSEQF
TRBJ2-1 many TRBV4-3 ASSRITYNEQF
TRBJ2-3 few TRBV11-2 ASSLPTGTSGLREDTQY
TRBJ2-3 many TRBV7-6 ASSPYLDTQY
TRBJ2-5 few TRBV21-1 ASSKVGTHKSGETQY
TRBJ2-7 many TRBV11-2 ASSFKAGPPPYEQY
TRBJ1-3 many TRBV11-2 ASSLGVSGNTIY
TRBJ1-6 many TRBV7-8 ASSPRGGQGNNSPLH
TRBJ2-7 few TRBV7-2 ASSHGTSGKGY
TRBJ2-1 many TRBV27 ASSPTGRGYNEQF
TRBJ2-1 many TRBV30 AWMGGSGNEQF
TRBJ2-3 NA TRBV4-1 ASSTLAGGLGDTQY
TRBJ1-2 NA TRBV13 ASTQKWRGHGYT
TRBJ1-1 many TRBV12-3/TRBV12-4 ASRLLTGQGEAF
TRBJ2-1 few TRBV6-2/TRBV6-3 ASSPPGAGKNEQF
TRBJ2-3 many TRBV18 ASSPPVTTDTQY
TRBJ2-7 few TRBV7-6 ASSLASATFYEQY
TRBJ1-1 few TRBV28 ASSFLGQRNTEAF
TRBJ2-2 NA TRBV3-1 ASSQGRSGELF
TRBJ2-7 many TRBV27 ASSPAWLSYEQY
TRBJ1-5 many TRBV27 ASSKGGQPQH
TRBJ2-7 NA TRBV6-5 ASSPEPPRQY
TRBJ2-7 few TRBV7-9 ASSSDLEQY
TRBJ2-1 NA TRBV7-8 ASSLLGTSRSEQF
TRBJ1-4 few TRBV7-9 ASSLVTGPSNEKLF
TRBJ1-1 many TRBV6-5 ASSPGVRTEAF
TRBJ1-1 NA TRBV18 ASSPLDRVTEAF
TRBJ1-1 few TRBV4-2 ASSRDRGGFTEAF
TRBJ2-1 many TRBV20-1 SARKLAGAYNEQF
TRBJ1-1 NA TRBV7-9 ASSFRPGQGDTEAF
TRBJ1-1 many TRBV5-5 ASSLVGTGDTEAF
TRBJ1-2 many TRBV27 ASSLYLGQGYGYT
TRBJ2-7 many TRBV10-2 ASSESLDMEQY
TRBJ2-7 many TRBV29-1 SFRIGNYEQY
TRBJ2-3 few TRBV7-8 ASSTRVADTQY
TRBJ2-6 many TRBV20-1 SASRTGIQSGANVLT
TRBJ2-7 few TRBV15 ATSSGSFASYEQY
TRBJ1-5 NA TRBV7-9 ASSKGQPYSNQPQH
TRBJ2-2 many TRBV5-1 ASSLYRGVSTGELF
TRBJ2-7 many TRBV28 ASRGRQGKSYEQY
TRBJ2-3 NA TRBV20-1 SARLGLAGPDTQY
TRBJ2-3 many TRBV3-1 ASSQDCDFDYPGTDTQY
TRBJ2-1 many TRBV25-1 ASSDWGDNEQF
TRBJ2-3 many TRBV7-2 ASTLGGGATDTQY
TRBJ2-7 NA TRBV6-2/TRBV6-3 TSSPPSGLAHEQY